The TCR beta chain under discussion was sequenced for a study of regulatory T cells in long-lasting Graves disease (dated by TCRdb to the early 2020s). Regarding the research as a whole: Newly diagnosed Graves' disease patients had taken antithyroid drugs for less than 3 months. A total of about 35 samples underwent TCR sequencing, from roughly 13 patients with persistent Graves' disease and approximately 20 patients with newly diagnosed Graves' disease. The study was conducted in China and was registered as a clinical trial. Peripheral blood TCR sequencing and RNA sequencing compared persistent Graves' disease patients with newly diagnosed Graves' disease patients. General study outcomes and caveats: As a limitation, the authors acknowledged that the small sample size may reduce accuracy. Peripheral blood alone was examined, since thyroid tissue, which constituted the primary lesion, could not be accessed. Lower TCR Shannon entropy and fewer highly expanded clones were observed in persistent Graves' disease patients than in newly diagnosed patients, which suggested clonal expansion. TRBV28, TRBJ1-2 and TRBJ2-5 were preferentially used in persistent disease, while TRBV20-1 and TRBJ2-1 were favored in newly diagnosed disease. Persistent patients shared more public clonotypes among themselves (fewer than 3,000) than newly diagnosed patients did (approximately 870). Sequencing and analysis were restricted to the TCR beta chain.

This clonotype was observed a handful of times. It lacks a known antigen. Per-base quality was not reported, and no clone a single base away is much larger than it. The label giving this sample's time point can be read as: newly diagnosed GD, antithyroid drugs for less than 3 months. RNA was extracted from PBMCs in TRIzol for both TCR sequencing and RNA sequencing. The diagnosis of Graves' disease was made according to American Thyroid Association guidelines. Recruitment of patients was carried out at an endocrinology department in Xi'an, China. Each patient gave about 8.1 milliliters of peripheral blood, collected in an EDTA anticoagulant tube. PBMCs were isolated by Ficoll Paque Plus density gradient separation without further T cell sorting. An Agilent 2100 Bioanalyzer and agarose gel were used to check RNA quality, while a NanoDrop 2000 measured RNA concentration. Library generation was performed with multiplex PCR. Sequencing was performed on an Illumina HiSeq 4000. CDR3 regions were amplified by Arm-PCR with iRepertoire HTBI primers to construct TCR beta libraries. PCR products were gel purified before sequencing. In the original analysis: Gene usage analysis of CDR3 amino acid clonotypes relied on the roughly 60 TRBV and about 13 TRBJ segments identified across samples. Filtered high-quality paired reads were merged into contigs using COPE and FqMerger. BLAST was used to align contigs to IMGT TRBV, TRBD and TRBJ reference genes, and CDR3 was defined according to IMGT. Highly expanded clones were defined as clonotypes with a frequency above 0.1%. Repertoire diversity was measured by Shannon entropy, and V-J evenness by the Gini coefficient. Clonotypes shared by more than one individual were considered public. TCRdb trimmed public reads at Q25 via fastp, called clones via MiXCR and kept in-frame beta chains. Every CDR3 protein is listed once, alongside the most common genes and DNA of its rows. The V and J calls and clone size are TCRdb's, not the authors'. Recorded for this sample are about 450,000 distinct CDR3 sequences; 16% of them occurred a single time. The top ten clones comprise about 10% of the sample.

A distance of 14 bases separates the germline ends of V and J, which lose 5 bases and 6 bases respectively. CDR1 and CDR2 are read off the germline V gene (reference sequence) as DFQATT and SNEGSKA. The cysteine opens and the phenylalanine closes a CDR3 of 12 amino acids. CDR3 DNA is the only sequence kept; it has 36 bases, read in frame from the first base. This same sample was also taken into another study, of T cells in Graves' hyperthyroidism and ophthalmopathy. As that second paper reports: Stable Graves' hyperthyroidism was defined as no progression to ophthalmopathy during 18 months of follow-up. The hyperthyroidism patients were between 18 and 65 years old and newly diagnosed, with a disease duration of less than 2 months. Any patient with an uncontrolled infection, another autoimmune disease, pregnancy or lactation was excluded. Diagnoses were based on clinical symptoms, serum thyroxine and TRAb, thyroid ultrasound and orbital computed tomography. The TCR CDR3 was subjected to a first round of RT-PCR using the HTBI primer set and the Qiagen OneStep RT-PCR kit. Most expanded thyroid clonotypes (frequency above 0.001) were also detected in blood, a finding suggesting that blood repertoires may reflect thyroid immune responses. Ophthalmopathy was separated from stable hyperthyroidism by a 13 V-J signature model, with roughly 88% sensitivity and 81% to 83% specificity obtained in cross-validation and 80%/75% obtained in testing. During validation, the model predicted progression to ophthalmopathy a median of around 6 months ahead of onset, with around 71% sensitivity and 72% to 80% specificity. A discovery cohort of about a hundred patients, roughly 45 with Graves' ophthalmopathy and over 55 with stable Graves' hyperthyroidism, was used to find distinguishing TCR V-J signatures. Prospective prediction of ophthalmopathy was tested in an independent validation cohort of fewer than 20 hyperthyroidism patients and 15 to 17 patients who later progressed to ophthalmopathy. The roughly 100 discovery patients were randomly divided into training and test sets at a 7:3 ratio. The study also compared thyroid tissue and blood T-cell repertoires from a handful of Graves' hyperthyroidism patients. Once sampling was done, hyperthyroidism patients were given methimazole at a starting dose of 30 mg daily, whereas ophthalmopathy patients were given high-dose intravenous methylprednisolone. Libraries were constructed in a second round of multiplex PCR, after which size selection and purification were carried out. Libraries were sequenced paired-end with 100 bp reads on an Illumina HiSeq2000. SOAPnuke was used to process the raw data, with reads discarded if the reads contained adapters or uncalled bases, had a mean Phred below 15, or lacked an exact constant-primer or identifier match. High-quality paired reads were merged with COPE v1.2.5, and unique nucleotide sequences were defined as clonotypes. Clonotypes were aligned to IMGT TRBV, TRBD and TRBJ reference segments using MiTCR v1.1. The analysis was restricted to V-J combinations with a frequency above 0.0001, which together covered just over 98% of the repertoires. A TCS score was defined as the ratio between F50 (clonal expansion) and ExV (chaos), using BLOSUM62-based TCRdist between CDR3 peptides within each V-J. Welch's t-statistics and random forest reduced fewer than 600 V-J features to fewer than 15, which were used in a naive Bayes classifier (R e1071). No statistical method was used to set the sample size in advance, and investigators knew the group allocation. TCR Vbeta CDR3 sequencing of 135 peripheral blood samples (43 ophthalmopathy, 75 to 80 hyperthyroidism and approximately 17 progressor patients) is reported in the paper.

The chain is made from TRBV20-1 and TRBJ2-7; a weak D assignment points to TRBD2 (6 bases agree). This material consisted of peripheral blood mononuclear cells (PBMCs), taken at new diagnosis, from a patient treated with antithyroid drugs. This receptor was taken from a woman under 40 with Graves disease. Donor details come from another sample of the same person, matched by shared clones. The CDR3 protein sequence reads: CSAQLPGGEQYF. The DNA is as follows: TGCAGTGCTCAATTACCCGGGGGCGAGCAGTACTTC.